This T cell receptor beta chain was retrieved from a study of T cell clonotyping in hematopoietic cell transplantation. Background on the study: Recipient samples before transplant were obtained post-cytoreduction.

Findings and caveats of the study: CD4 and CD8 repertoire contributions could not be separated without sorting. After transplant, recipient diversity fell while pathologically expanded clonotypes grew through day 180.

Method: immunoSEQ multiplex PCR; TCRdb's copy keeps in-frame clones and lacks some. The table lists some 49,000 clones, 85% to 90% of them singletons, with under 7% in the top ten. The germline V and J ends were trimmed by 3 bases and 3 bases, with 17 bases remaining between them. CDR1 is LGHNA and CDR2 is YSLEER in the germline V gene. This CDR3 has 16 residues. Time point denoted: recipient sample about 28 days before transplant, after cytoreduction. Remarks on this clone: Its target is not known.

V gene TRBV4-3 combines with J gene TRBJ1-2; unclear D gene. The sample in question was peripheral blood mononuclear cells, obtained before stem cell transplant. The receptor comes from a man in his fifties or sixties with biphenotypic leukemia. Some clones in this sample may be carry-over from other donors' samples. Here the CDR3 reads CASSHDDTLEDYGYTF. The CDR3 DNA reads TGCGCCAGCAGCCACGACGACACCCTGGAGGACTATGGCTACACCTTC.